This entry features one T cell receptor beta chain sequence. This sample was taken from a study of T cell changes during pregnancy in multiple sclerosis. Clones were sequenced by immunoSEQ multiplex PCR, and TCRdb holds only the in-frame ones, with some missing. The sample carries about 40,000 clones, 90% to 95% recorded once. The CDR3 extends over 13 amino acids. Germline V CDR1 and CDR2: SEHNR, FQNEAQ (reference sequence). Trimming took 6 bases from V and 7 from J, leaving 15 bases between them. Sample: CD8+ T cells from peripheral blood mononuclear cells, taken before pregnancy. The sequence was obtained from a female donor with multiple sclerosis, enrolled in a pregnancy study. This chain uses TRBV7-9 with TRBJ1-2, with D hard to call. The CDR3 coding sequence is TGTGCCAGCAGAGACTTACTCCGAGGTGGCTACACCTTC. It encodes CASRDLLRGGYTF.